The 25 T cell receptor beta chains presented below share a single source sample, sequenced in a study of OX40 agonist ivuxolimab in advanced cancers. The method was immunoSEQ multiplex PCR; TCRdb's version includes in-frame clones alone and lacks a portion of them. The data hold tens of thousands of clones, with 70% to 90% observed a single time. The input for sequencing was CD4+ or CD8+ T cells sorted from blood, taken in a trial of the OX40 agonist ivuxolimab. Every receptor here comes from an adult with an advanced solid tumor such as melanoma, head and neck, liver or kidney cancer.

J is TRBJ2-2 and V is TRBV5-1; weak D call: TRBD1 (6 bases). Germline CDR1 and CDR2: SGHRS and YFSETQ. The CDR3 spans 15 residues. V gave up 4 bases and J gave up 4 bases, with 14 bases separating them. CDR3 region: CASSPQGLGTGELFF. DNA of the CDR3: TGCGCCAGCAGCCCGCAGGGGCTCGGCACCGGGGAGCTGTTTTTT. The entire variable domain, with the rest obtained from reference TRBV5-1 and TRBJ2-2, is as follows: KAGVTQTPRYLIKTRGQQVTLSCSPISGHRSVSWYQQTPGQGLQFLFEYFSETQRNKGNFPGRFSGRQFSNSRSEMNVSTLELGDSALYLCASSPQGLGTGELFFGEGSRLTVL.

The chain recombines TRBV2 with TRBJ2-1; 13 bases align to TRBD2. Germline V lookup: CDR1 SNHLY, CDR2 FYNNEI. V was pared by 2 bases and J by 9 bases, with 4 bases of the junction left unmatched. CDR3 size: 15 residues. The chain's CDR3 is CASSEWTSGSGEQFF. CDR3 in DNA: TGTGCCAGCAGTGAATGGACTAGCGGGAGCGGTGAGCAGTTCTTC.

The CDR3 region has the DNA TGTGCCAGCAGCTTCCAGCGGCGGTACAATGAGCAGTTCTTC. Translated, it gives CASSFQRRYNEQFF. The chain has TRBV7-2 and TRBJ2-1; D is perhaps TRBD2 (5 bases). The CDR3 extends over 14 amino acids. CDR1 and CDR2 from the germline V gene are SGHTA and FQGNSA. V was shortened by 3 bases and J by 4 bases, with 10 bases between the two germline ends.

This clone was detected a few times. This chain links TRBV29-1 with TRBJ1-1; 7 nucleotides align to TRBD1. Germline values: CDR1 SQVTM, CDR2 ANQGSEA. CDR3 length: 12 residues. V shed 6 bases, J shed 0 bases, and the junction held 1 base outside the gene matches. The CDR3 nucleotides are TGCAGCGTGGGACAGATGAACACTGAAGCTTTCTTT. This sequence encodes CSVGQMNTEAFF.

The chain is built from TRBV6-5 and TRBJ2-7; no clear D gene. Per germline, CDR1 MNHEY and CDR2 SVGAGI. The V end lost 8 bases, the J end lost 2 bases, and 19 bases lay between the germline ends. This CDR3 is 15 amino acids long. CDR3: CASRPLSTITYEQYF. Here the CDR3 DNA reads TGTGCCAGCCGGCCCCTCAGTACGATAACCTACGAGCAGTACTTC.

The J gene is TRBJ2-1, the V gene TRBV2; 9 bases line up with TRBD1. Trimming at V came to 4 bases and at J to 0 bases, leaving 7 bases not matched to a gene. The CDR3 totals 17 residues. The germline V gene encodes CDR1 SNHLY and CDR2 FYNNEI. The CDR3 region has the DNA TGTGCCAGCAGTGCGGACAGGGGCCCTAGCTCCTACAATGAGCAGTTCTTC. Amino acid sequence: CASSADRGPSSYNEQFF.

The CDR3 loop reads CASKFTGGPGPDTQYF. In DNA form, the CDR3 reads TGTGCCAGCAAGTTTACGGGGGGTCCGGGGCCAGATACGCAGTATTTT. The genes are TRBV2 and TRBJ2-3, with 7 bases that match TRBD2. Germline V gene sequence: CDR1 SNHLY, CDR2 FYNNEI. J was trimmed by 4 bases and V by 7 bases; bases with no gene match: 14. There are 16 residues in the CDR3.

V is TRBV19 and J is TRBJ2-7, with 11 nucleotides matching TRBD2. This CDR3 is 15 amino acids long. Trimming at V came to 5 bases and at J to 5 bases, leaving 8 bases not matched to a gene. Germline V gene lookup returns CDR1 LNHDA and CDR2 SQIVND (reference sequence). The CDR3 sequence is CASSPRLAGSDEQYF. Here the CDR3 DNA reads TGTGCCAGTAGTCCCAGACTAGCGGGAAGTGACGAGCAGTACTTC.

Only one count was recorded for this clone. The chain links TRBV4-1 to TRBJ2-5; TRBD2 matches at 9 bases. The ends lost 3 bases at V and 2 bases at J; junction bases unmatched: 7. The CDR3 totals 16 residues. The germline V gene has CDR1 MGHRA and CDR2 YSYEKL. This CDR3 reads CASSQVSGRVQETQYF. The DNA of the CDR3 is TGCGCCAGCAGCCAGGTTAGCGGGAGAGTACAAGAGACCCAGTACTTC.

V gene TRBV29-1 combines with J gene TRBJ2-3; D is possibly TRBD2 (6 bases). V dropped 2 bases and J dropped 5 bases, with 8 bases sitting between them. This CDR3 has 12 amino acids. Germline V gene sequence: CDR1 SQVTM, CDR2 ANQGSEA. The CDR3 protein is CSVESGVDTQYF. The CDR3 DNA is TGCAGCGTTGAATCGGGGGTAGATACGCAGTATTTT.

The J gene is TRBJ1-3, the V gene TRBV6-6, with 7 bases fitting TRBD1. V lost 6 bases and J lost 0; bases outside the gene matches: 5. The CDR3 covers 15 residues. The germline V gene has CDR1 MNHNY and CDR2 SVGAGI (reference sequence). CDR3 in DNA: TGTGCCAGCAGCCAGGGACAGCCCTCTGGAAACACCATATATTTT. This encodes CASSQGQPSGNTIYF.

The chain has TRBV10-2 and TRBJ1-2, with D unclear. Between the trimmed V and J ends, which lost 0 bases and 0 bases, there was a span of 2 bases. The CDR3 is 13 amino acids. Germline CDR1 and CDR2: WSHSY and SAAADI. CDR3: CASSESANYGYTF. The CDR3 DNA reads TGCGCCAGCAGTGAGTCTGCTAACTATGGCTACACCTTC.

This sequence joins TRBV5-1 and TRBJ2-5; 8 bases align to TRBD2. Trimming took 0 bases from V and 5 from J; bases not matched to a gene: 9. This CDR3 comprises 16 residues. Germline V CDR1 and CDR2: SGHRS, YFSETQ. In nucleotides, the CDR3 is TGCGCCAGCAGCTTGGAGAGACTAGCGCCCCCGGAGACCCAGTACTTC. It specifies CASSLERLAPPETQYF.

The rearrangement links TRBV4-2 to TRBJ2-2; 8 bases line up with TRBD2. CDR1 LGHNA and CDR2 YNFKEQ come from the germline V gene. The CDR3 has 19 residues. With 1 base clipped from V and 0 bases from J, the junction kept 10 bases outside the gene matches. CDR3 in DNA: TGTGCCAGCAGCCAAGGCCCCGCGGGAGGAGGTCCGAACACCGGGGAGCTGTTTTTT. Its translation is CASSQGPAGGGPNTGELFF.

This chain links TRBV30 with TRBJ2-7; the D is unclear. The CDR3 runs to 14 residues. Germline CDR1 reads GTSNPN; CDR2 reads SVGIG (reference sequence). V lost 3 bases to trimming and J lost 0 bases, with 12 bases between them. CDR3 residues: CAWRKGFSSYEQYF. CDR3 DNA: TGTGCCTGGAGAAAAGGGTTCAGCTCCTACGAGCAGTACTTC.

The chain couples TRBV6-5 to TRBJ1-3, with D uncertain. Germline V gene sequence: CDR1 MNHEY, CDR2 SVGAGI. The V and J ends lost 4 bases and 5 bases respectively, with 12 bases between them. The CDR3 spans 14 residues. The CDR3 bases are TGTGCCAGCAGTTCCTCCAGGAGGCGAAACACCATATATTTT. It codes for CASSSSRRRNTIYF.

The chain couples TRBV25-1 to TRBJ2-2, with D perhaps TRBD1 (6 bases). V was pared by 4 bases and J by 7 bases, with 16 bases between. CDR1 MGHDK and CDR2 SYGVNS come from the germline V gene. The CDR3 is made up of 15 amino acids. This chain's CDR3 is CASSALRQVGGELFF. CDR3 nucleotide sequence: TGTGCCAGCAGTGCCCTCAGACAGGTCGGCGGGGAGCTGTTTTTT.

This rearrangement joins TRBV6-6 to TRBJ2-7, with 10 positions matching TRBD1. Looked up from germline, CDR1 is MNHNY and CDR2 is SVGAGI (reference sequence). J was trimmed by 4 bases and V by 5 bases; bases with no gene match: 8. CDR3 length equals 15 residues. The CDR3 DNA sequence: TGTGCCAGCAGTGGACCGGGACAGGGGAAATACGAGCAGTACTTC. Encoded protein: CASSGPGQGKYEQYF.

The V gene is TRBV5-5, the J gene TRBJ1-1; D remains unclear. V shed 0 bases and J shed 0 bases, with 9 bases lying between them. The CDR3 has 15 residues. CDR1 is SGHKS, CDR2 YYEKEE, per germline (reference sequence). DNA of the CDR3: TGTGCCAGCAGCTTGGTATTAACGGTGAACACTGAAGCTTTCTTT. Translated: CASSLVLTVNTEAFF.

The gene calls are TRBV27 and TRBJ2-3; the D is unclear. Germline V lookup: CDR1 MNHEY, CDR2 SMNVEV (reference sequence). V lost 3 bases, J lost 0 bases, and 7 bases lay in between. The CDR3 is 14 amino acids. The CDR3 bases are TGTGCCAGCAGTTTGACACTCAGCACAGATACGCAGTATTTT. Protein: CASSLTLSTDTQYF.

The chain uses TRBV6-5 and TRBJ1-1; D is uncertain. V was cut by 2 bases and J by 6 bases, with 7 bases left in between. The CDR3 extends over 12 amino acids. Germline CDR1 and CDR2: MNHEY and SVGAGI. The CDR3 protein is CASSYDVSEAFF. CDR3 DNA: TGTGCCAGCAGTTACGACGTTTCTGAAGCTTTCTTT.

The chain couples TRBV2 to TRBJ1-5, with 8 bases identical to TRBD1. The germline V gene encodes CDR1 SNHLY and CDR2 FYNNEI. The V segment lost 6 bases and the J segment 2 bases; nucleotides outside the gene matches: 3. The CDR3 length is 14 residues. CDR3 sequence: CASSEDRGNQPQHF. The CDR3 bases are TGTGCCAGCAGCGAGGACAGGGGCAATCAGCCCCAGCATTTT.

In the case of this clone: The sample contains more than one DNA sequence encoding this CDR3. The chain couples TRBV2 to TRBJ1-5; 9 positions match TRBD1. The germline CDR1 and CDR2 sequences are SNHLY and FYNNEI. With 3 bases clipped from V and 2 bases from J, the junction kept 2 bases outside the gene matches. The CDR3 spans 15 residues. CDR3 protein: CASSERTGGNQPQHF. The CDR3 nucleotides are TGTGCCAGCAGTGAGCGGACAGGGGGCAATCAGCCCCAGCATTTT.

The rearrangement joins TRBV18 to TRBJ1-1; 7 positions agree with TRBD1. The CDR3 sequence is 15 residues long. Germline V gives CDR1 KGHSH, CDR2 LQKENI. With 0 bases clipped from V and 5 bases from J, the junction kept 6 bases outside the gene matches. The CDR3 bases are TGTGCCAGCTCACCACCTTCAACAGGGGTTACTGAAGCTTTCTTT. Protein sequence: CASSPPSTGVTEAFF.

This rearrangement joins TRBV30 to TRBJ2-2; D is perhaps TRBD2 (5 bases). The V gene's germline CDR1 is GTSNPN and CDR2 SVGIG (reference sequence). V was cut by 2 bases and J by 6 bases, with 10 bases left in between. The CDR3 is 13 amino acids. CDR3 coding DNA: TGTGCCTGGAGTAATCGGGGAGCCGGGGAGCTGTTTTTT. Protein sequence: CAWSNRGAGELFF. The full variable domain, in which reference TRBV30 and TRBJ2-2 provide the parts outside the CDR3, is SQTIHQWPATLVQPVGSPLSLECTVEGTSNPNLYWYRQAAGRGLQLLFYSVGIGQISSEVPQNLSASRPQDRQFILSSKKLLLSDSGFYLCAWSNRGAGELFFGEGSRLTVL.